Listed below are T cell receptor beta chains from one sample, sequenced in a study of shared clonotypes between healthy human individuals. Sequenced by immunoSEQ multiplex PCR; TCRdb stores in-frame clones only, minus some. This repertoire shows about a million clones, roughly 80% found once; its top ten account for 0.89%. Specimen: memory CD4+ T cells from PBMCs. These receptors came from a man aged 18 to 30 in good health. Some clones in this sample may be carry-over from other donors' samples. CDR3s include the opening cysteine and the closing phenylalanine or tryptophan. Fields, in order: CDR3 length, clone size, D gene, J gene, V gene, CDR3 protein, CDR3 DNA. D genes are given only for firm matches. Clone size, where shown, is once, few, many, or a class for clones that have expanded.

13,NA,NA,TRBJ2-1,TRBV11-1,CASSLGRHNEQFF,TGTGCCAGCAGCTTAGGGCGGCACAATGAGCAGTTCTTC
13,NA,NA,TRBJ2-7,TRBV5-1,CASAEQGPDEQYF,TGCGCCAGCGCTGAACAGGGTCCTGACGAGCAGTACTTC
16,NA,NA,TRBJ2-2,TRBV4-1,CASSQDDRSWTGELFF,TGCGCCAGCAGCCAAGACGACCGTTCGTGGACCGGGGAGCTGTTTTTT
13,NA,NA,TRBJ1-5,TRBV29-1,CSVEVQGDQPQHF,TGCAGCGTTGAAGTTCAGGGTGATCAGCCCCAGCATTTT
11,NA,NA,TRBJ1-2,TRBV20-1,CSARGSVGYTF,TGCAGTGCTAGAGGCTCTGTTGGCTACACCTTC
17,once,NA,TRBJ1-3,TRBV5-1,CASSLAVGTSSGNTIYF,TGCGCCAGCAGCTTGGCCGTAGGGACAAGCTCTGGAAACACCATATATTTT
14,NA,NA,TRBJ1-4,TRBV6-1,CASSEPTLGEKLFF,TGTGCCAGCAGTGAACCCACACTGGGTGAAAAACTGTTTTTT
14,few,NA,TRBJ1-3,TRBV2,CASSAPSSGNTIYF,TGTGCCAGCAGTGCACCCAGCTCTGGAAACACCATATATTTT
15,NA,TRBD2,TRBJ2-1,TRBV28,CASIEAGRVNFEQFF,TGTGCCAGCATCGAAGCGGGACGGGTAAATTTTGAGCAGTTCTTC
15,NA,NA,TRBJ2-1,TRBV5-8,CASSKTPHPNNEQFF,TGTGCCAGCAGCAAGACTCCGCACCCAAACAATGAGCAGTTCTTC
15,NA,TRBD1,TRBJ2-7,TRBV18,CASSPGTGGRYEQYF,TGTGCCAGCTCACCCGGGACAGGGGGTAGGTACGAGCAGTACTTC